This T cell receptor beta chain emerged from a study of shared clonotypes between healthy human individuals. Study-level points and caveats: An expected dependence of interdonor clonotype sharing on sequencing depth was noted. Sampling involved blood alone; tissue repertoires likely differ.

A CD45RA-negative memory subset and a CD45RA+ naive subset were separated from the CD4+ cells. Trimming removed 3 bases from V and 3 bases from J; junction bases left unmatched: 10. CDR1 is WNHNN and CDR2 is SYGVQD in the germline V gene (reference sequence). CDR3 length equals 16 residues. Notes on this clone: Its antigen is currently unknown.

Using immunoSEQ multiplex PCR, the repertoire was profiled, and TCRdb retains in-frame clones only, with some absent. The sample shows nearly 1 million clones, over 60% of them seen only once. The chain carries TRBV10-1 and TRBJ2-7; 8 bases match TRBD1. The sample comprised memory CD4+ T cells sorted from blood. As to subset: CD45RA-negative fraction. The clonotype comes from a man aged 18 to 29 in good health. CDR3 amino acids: CASSDSPGTGNYEQYF. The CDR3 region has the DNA TGCGCCAGCAGTGATTCTCCCGGGACAGGTAACTACGAGCAGTACTTC.